This T cell receptor beta chain was obtained from a study of CD8 T cells in ankylosing spondylitis. Whole-study results and caveats: Made up of several highly homologous variants, a TCR beta motif appeared characteristic of ankylosing spondylitis blood. There was reportedly significant enrichment of clones that were disease-linked in matched ankylosing spondylitis synovial fluid. Earlier literature documents some of the motif variants in reactive arthritis synovial fluid and blood.

CDR1 and CDR2 from the germline V gene are MNHEY and SVGEGT. Trimming removed 4 bases from V and 0 bases from J; junction bases left unmatched: 4. The CDR3 spans 15 residues. Researchers built TCR beta libraries using quantitative 5'-RACE with molecular barcodes. TCRdb reanalysed the 5' RACE reads using MiXCR and keeps one entry per CDR3 protein. The table has just over 300,000 distinct CDR3 sequences, less than 25% seen once. Remarks on this clonotype: Its antigen is unknown.

Sequences were obtained from blood, either unsorted or a sorted T cell fraction (not recorded which). The V and J genes are TRBV6-2 or TRBV6-3 and TRBJ2-7, with 9 bases matching TRBD2. The sequence was collected from a female donor with ankylosing spondylitis or in good health (not recorded which). CDR3 loop: CASSWTSARSYEQYF. The CDR3 DNA reads as TGTGCCAGCAGTTGGACTAGCGCACGCTCCTACGAGCAGTACTTC.